This T cell receptor (beta chain) was sequenced in a study of control samples from healthy donors and cancer patients. Germline V gene sequence: CDR1 SGHVS, CDR2 FQNEAQ. CDR3 length: 11 amino acids. The ends were cut back, 5 bases at V and 16 bases at J, with 15 bases in the middle. Clones were sequenced by immunoSEQ multiplex PCR, and TCRdb holds only the in-frame ones, with some missing. The table shows 90,000 or so clones, with around 85% occurring only once. The chain employs TRBV7-8 and TRBJ2-1, with a possible D match to TRBD2 (7 bases). This receptor was taken from a man in his sixties or seventies with lung cancer. Sequencing was performed on PBMCs. For the CDR3, the DNA is TGTGCCAGCAGCCAAGGAGGGGGGGAATTCTTC. This codes for CASSQGGGEFF.